The present entry profiles one T cell receptor (beta chain) with its context. Its antigen is as yet unknown. Trimming stripped 5 bases from V and 2 bases from J, with 12 bases between. This CDR3 comprises 13 residues. CDR1 DFQATT and CDR2 SNEGSKA come from the germline V gene (reference sequence). Time point specified: patch test 1, 2 weeks after DPC sensitization. Treatment indicated: therapeutic diphenylcyclopropenone sensitization with weekly scalp DPC. The data stem from a study of human T cells and chemical hapten exposure. Study-wide points: A positive correlation with patch test score was shown by PT1 expanded TCR counts.

Per the authors' pipeline: A typical sample had 100,000 or so TCRs, with roughly 23,224 to 690,600 overall. TCRdb re-analysed the RACE reads in MiXCR, keeping a single row per CDR3 protein. TCRdb's processing, not the authors' own work, is the source of the V and J calls. The sample carries roughly 120,000 distinct CDR3 sequences, about an eighth recorded once. The sample consisted of whole blood, taken in connection with sensitization to the hapten diphenylcyclopropenone (DPC). The chain uses TRBV20-1 and TRBJ1-2; TRBD1 is a possible D gene (5 bases). This TCR came from a woman aged 45-65 years with alopecia areata. Some clones in this sample may be carry-over from other donors' samples. The CDR3, as DNA: TGCAGTGCTGGGGGAGGCGGGAACTATGGCTACACCTTC. Translated, it gives CSAGGGGNYGYTF.